The clone carrying this T cell receptor beta chain was found a few times. The sample comes from a study of blood T cell repertoires in COVID-19. The length of the CDR3 is 18 residues. Germline V lookup: CDR1 ENHRY, CDR2 SYGVKD. J gave up 1 base and V 6 bases, and 12 bases lay outside the gene matches. Libraries were prepared by immunoSEQ multiplex PCR; TCRdb keeps only in-frame clonotypes and omits some of them. Of 300,000 to 400,000 clones listed, about nine tenths are singletons. Sequencing was done on a sample of peripheral blood. This clonotype originated in a woman aged 50 to 60 with COVID-19, enrolled during active disease. This chain links TRBV10-3 with TRBJ2-2; 9 bases are a match to TRBD2. CDR3 sequence reads: CAISRGIGLALNTGELFF. The CDR3 coding sequence is TGTGCCATCAGCCGGGGGATTGGACTAGCGCTGAACACCGGGGAGCTGTTTTTT.